Sequencing of this T cell receptor beta chain was carried out in a study of immune evolution from preneoplasia to lung adenocarcinoma. Study-level results: Normal lung had highest clonality; later lesions appeared denser, more diverse. Top clone frequencies peaked in normal lung, apparently declining through invasive adenocarcinoma.

Libraries were prepared by immunoSEQ multiplex PCR; TCRdb keeps only in-frame clonotypes and omits some of them. The repertoire includes about 41,000 clones, roughly 80% of them detected once, and roughly 4.7% sits in the top ten. Concerning this clone itself: The antigen is not known.

After pathologic assessment, macro-dissection selected premalignant or tumor cells for extraction. The germline gives CDR1 SEHNR, CDR2 FQNEAQ (reference sequence). After removal of 8 bases from V and 9 bases from J, the junction contained 3 bases not matched to a gene. The CDR3 length is 13 residues. This receptor was obtained from a person in their sixties with lung adenocarcinoma. This sequence joins TRBV7-9 and TRBJ2-1; 14 positions match TRBD2. Material: FFPE invasive lung adenocarcinoma tissue. CDR3 in amino acids: CASGTSGSFEQFF. The CDR3 region has the DNA TGTGCCAGCGGGACTAGCGGGAGTTTTGAGCAGTTCTTC.